This T cell receptor beta chain was retrieved from a study of T cell responses to AZD1222 COVID-19 vaccine. Concerning this clone itself: Its antigen is not identified.

Profiled with immunoSEQ multiplex PCR; TCRdb holds only in-frame clones, not every one. The sample has fewer than 65,000 clones; roughly four fifths are singletons. CDR1 and CDR2 from the germline V gene are MNHEY and SMNVEV (reference sequence). The CDR3 has 12 residues. V lost 8 bases, J lost 4 bases, and 9 bases lay in between. The study, taken as a whole, reports: A mostly white British donor set with more females was recruited, and clonal diversity was possibly underestimated.

The TCR was taken from an adult in good health. The chain is built from TRBV27 and TRBJ1-5; D call uncertain. This specimen consisted of peripheral blood, obtained on day 0 of AZD1222 vaccination. CDR3 DNA sequence: TGTGCCAGCGGGAAGTATAATCAGCCCCAGCATTTT. It encodes CASGKYNQPQHF.